The clone carrying this T cell receptor (beta chain) was seen at least ten times. The data were produced by immunoSEQ multiplex PCR, yet TCRdb's version contains in-frame clones alone and is incomplete. The sample offers around 13,000 clones and no singletons, the top ten holding 20% to 30%. This entry comes from a study of T cells after posttransplantation cyclophosphamide. Trimming removed 10 bases from V and 0 bases from J; junction bases left unmatched: 11. Germline CDR1 ENHRY, CDR2 SYGVKD. The CDR3 is 16 amino acids. A marrow graft followed busulfan-fludarabine conditioning, with cyclophosphamide on days +3 and +4.

This specimen consisted of PBMCs, obtained after allogeneic stem cell transplant with posttransplant cyclophosphamide. V is TRBV10-3 and J is TRBJ2-1; 8 bases match TRBD2. This sequence originates from a female patient in her thirties or forties who received an allogeneic stem cell transplant from an unrelated donor, was CMV-positive, and had acute GVHD only. The graft donor may have given rise to some T cells. The CDR3 spells CATDNGAGGSYNEQFF. CDR3 DNA: TGTGCCACCGATAATGGGGCGGGGGGCTCCTACAATGAGCAGTTCTTC.